Reported below is one TCR beta chain. The record originates from a study of blood T cells in healthy people across ages. A second PCR of 7 to 11 cycles used a sample-barcoded 5' primer and a J-beta primer mix. TCRdb called the 5' RACE reads again in MiXCR, with one record for every CDR3 protein. The table shows about 1.4 million distinct CDR3 sequences, with almost 60% occurring only once. V was pared by 0 bases and J by 0 bases, with 5 bases of the junction left unmatched. The CDR3 covers 16 residues. Germline CDR1 is SGHTA and CDR2 is FQGNSA. The receptor comes from a man younger than 35 in good health. Material for sequencing was blood. The chain uses TRBV7-2 and TRBJ2-7; 7 bases line up with TRBD2. CDR3 in DNA: TGTGCCAGCAGCTTAGCGGGAGGGCTGAGCTCCTACGAGCAGTACTTC. Translation: CASSLAGGLSSYEQYF.